Below, 8 T cell receptor beta chains from the same sample are listed, as sequenced in a study of CD8 T cells in ankylosing spondylitis (dated by TCRdb to 2017 to 2019). Library preparation employed 5' RACE. The sequencing machine was an Illumina MiSeq. Using fastp at Q25 and MiXCR, TCRdb reprocessed the public reads and kept productive beta chains. Here each entry gathers all rows of one CDR3 protein and keeps the most common genes and DNA. The sample table shows 25,000 to 35,000 distinct CDR3 sequences, and around 14% are seen once. The ten largest clones represent 30% to 40% of the sample. Sequenced material: blood. These receptors were taken from a male donor with ankylosing spondylitis or in good health (not recorded which).

V gene TRBV7-2 combines with J gene TRBJ2-1; perhaps TRBD2 as D (6 bases). Trimming removed 2 bases from V and 12 bases from J, with 11 bases in between. The CDR3 contains 12 residues. Germline V gene sequence: CDR1 SGHTA, CDR2 FQGNSA. CDR3 sequence (DNA): TGTGCCAGCAGCTTAACCGTAGCGGCGCAGTTCTTC. Protein sequence: CASSLTVAAQFF.

This clonotype was recorded a few times. V and J are TRBV13 and TRBJ2-1; 7 nucleotides line up with TRBD2. This CDR3 contains 15 residues. CDR1 is PRHDT and CDR2 is FYEKMQ in the germline V gene (reference sequence). Trimming cost V 5 bases and J 6 bases; bases outside gene matches: 10. CDR3 nucleotide sequence: TGTGCCAGCAGCCCCAAGGGCGGGAGTAGCAATGAGCAGTTCTTC. As protein: CASSPKGGSSNEQFF.

This clonotype was recorded a few times. The chain joins TRBV5-5 to TRBJ2-1; 7 bases match TRBD1. The ends lost 4 bases at V and 4 bases at J; junction bases unmatched: 8. The germline V gene encodes CDR1 SGHKS and CDR2 YYEKEE (reference sequence). CDR3 length: 15 residues. The CDR3 bases are TGTGCCAGCAGCGAAAGGGACAGAACATACAATGAGCAGTTCTTC. Amino acid sequence: CASSERDRTYNEQFF.

This clonotype was seen more than once but under ten times. The rearrangement joins TRBV20-1 to TRBJ2-1; D possibly corresponds to TRBD2 (6 bases). The V gene lost 7 bases and the J gene lost 1 base, with 14 bases spanning the gap. This CDR3 is built from 14 residues. The germline V gene encodes CDR1 DFQATT and CDR2 SNEGSKA (reference sequence). The CDR3 loop reads CSVSGRGSYNEQFF. DNA of the CDR3: TGCAGTGTCTCTGGTCGGGGGTCCTACAATGAGCAGTTCTTC.

The chain is built from TRBV7-6 and TRBJ1-3; TRBD1 might be the D (5 bases). The germline CDR1 and CDR2 sequences are SGHVS and FNYEAQ. Deletions cut 5 bases from V and 8 bases from J, with 10 bases between. There are 12 residues in the CDR3. The CDR3 here is CASSLSGHTIYF. Written as DNA, the CDR3 is TGTGCCAGCAGCCTATCGGGACACACCATATATTTT.

The V and J genes are TRBV4-3 and TRBJ2-2, with 7 bases fitting TRBD1. Trimming took 4 bases from V and 6 from J; bases not matched to a gene: 8. This CDR3 has 15 amino acids. CDR1 is LGHNA and CDR2 is YSLEER in the germline V gene. The CDR3 bases are TGCGCCAGCAGCCCCCTCGACCAGGGGGCCGGGGAGCTGTTTTTT. This gives the protein CASSPLDQGAGELFF.

This clonotype was observed a handful of times. This chain links TRBV7-9 with TRBJ1-5, with D possibly being TRBD1 (6 bases). Germline-derived CDR1 and CDR2 are SEHNR and FQNEAQ (reference sequence). The CDR3 is made up of 15 amino acids. The V gene lost 4 bases and the J gene lost 0 bases, with 10 bases spanning the gap. The chain's CDR3 is CASSSYRDSNQPQHF. The CDR3 nucleotides read TGTGCCAGCAGCTCCTACAGGGATAGCAATCAGCCCCAGCATTTT.

V gene TRBV5-1 combines with J gene TRBJ2-1; tentative D call: TRBD2 (6 bases). CDR1 SGHRS and CDR2 YFSETQ come from the germline V gene. Trimming stripped 1 base from V and 8 bases from J, with 13 bases between. This CDR3 spans 14 amino acids. The CDR3 loop reads CASSLMGGVDEQFF. The CDR3 DNA is TGCGCCAGCAGCTTGATGGGAGGTGTGGATGAGCAGTTCTTC.